This T cell receptor beta chain was profiled in a study of T-cell memory formation after mild COVID-19. Overall study findings and caveats: Clones contracting across day 15 to 85 had a balanced CD4/CD8 profile; later expanding clones leaned CD4+. Pre-infection memory harbored some responding clones, suggesting cross-reactive memory joined.

Comments on this clonotype: No antigen is known for it.

A 5'RACE reaction primed in the constant segment made cDNA libraries of TCR alpha and TCR beta, and these carried sample barcodes and UMIs. TCRdb passed the 5' RACE reads through MiXCR, listing each CDR3 protein once. The sample has approximately 500,000 distinct CDR3 sequences, 20% to 25% seen once. Sequencing was performed on PBMCs or a T cell subset sorted from them (not recorded which). This TCR was recovered from an adult woman who had mild COVID-19 (a few samples of this study predate the infection). Cell type and time point are not known.

Here the CDR3 reads CASGTGGYYNEQFF. In nucleotides, the CDR3 is TGTGCCAGCGGAACAGGGGGCTATTACAATGAGCAGTTCTTC. The rearrangement links TRBV9 to TRBJ2-1; 9 bases agree with TRBD1. V lost 7 bases, J lost 4 bases, and 6 bases stayed unmatched. CDR1 and CDR2 (germline): SGDLS, YYNGEE. This CDR3 spans 14 amino acids.